A single sample gave rise to the 10 T cell receptor beta chains below, sequenced in a study of radiation and T cells in renal cell carcinoma. The protocol was immunoSEQ multiplex PCR, while the TCRdb copy is restricted to in-frame clones and leaves out a portion. The data contain about 78,000 clones, 80% to 90% of them singletons. Noted time point: blood 4 weeks post-SBRT, at nephrectomy. Treatment meaning: 15 Gy SBRT to primary tumor, nephrectomy 4 weeks later. This sample comprised blood, obtained from a patient whose treatment included radiotherapy and nephrectomy. The receptors here all came from a woman in her seventies with renal cell carcinoma.

The chain is built from TRBV4-3 and TRBJ2-2, with D perhaps TRBD2 (5 bases). V was pared by 3 bases and J by 6 bases, with 11 bases between. CDR1 and CDR2 (germline): LGHNA, YSLEER. The CDR3 is made up of 14 amino acids. The DNA for the CDR3 is TGCGCCAGCAGCCATCGAGGTAGCGCCGGGGAGCTGTTTTTT. Translated: CASSHRGSAGELFF.

The rearrangement uses TRBV30 and TRBJ2-7; D is uncertain. V lost 2 bases and J lost 2, with 7 bases in between. The CDR3 runs to 12 residues. Germline lookup yields CDR1 GTSNPN and CDR2 SVGIG (reference sequence). The CDR3 loop reads CAWSTQAYEQYF. Here the CDR3 DNA reads TGTGCCTGGAGTACGCAGGCCTACGAGCAGTACTTC.

The genes are TRBV6-5 and TRBJ2-1, with TRBD2 identical over 10 bases. J lost 10 bases, V lost 2 bases, and 8 bases had no gene match. This CDR3 contains 15 residues. Germline V CDR1 and CDR2: MNHEY, SVGAGI. DNA for the CDR3: TGTGCCAGCAGTTACCGGAGCGGGGGGGCAGGAGAGCAGTTCTTC. The encoded protein is CASSYRSGGAGEQFF.

The genes are TRBV9 and TRBJ1-2; a possible D gene is TRBD1 (6 bases). This CDR3 has 17 amino acids. CDR1 SGDLS and CDR2 YYNGEE come from the germline V gene. Trimming left V 1 base short and J 0 bases short, with 16 bases between. The CDR3 nucleotides are TGTGCCAGCAGCGTATCTACCGGGACAACTACTAACTATGGCTACACCTTC. This gives the protein CASSVSTGTTTNYGYTF.

This sequence joins TRBV2 and TRBJ1-2; TRBD1 might be the D (6 bases). The CDR3 sequence is 12 residues long. V lost 6 bases and J lost 3, with 8 bases in between. The V gene's germline CDR1 is SNHLY and CDR2 FYNNEI. CDR3 nucleotide sequence: TGTGCCAGCAGGGACAGCCACTATGGCTACACCTTC. Translation: CASRDSHYGYTF.

V is TRBV5-1 and J is TRBJ2-5, with TRBD2 identical over 15 bases. Germline lookup yields CDR1 SGHRS and CDR2 YFSETQ. The J segment lost 4 bases and the V segment lost 0 bases, leaving 4 bases of the junction unmatched. The CDR3 covers 17 residues. The CDR3 sequence is CASSLVGLAGGPETQYF. The CDR3 nucleotides are TGCGCCAGCAGCTTGGTAGGACTAGCGGGGGGGCCAGAGACCCAGTACTTC.

The chain couples TRBV19 to TRBJ2-7; the D is unclear. Trimming pared 4 bases from V and 0 bases from J, leaving 13 bases between. The CDR3 loop spans 15 amino acids. Germline V lookup: CDR1 LNHDA, CDR2 SQIVND (reference sequence). The CDR3: CASSKQWRSSYEQYF. The DNA for the CDR3 is TGTGCCAGTAGTAAACAATGGCGGAGCTCCTACGAGCAGTACTTC.

The chain carries TRBV7-9 and TRBJ2-1, with 9 bases that match TRBD2. J gave up 6 bases and V 5 bases, and 11 bases lay outside the gene matches. The CDR3 covers 16 residues. Germline-derived CDR1 and CDR2 are SEHNR and FQNEAQ (reference sequence). CDR3 in DNA: TGTGCCAGCAGCCGCGGGGGGGCGGCGCAGAGCAATGAGCAGTTCTTC. Protein product: CASSRGGAAQSNEQFF.

The rearrangement joins TRBV5-1 to TRBJ2-1; 8 nucleotides line up with TRBD2. Trimming took 5 bases from V and 0 from J; bases not matched to a gene: 13. This CDR3 is 18 amino acids long. Germline V lookup: CDR1 SGHRS, CDR2 YFSETQ. The CDR3 region has the DNA TGCGCCAGCAGAATGGGGGTCGGGACTAGTCCCTCCTACAATGAGCAGTTCTTC. This translates into CASRMGVGTSPSYNEQFF.

This chain uses TRBV4-2 with TRBJ2-5; TRBD1 matches 7 bases. Germline assignment: CDR1 LGHNA and CDR2 YNFKEQ. The CDR3 has 15 amino acids. V lost 1 base and J lost 2; bases outside the gene matches: 4. CDR3: CASSQGARGQETQYF. The CDR3 DNA sequence: TGTGCCAGCAGCCAAGGGGCCAGGGGGCAAGAGACCCAGTACTTC.